This entry lists 24 T cell receptor beta chains sequenced from one sample in a study of shared clonotypes between healthy human individuals. The data were produced by immunoSEQ multiplex PCR, yet TCRdb's version contains in-frame clones alone and is incomplete. The sample records about 1,900,000 clones, over 85% being singletons. CD45RO-negative CD8 cells positively selected for CCR7 made up the naive population, which excluded terminally differentiated effector memory CD45RA+ cells. Specimen: naive CD8+ T cells sorted from blood. The receptors come from a man aged 18 to 30 in good health.

In its sample, this clone was seen once. The chain is built from TRBV5-4 and TRBJ2-1; no clear D gene. The CDR3 runs 14 residues. V was shortened by 4 bases and J by 6 bases, with 14 bases between the two germline ends. Germline V gives CDR1 SGHNT, CDR2 YYREEE (reference sequence). This chain's CDR3 is CASSLSLIRNEQFF. CDR3 coding DNA: TGTGCCAGCAGCCTTTCCTTGATCCGCAATGAGCAGTTCTTC.

On this clone: Other DNA sequences in the sample encode the same CDR3. The rearrangement joins TRBV5-1 to TRBJ1-3, with 7 nucleotides matching TRBD1. The germline V gene encodes CDR1 SGHRS and CDR2 YFSETQ. The V gene end was trimmed by 0 bases and the J gene end by 3 bases; junction bases not matched to a gene: 3. This CDR3 comprises 15 residues. CDR3 coding DNA: TGCGCCAGCAGCTTGGACAGGGGCTTTGGAAACACCATATATTTT. Amino acids: CASSLDRGFGNTIYF.

The genes are TRBV2 and TRBJ2-3; the match to TRBD1 covers 8 bases. The CDR3 has 15 residues. From germline, CDR1 is SNHLY and CDR2 FYNNEI. The J segment lost 5 bases and the V segment lost 4 bases, leaving 8 bases of the junction unmatched. CDR3 in amino acids: CASSAPGQVGDTQYF. In DNA form, the CDR3 reads TGTGCCAGCAGTGCCCCGGGACAGGTAGGAGATACGCAGTATTTT.

The chain couples TRBV9 to TRBJ2-3, with 10 bases identical to TRBD2. The length of the CDR3 is 15 residues. V dropped 5 bases and J dropped 9; count of bases not matched to a gene: 12. Germline V gene lookup returns CDR1 SGDLS and CDR2 YYNGEE. The CDR3 loop is CASSEAGTSVLTQYF. The CDR3 bases are TGTGCCAGCAGTGAGGCCGGGACTAGCGTATTAACGCAGTATTTT.

V is TRBV30 and J is TRBJ2-1, with 8 bases aligning to TRBD2. Germline V gives CDR1 GTSNPN, CDR2 SVGIG (reference sequence). V trimming: 2 bases; J trimming: 3 bases; junction bases outside the gene matches: 3. CDR3 size: 14 residues. CDR3 in amino acids: CAWSIAGIYNEQFF. The CDR3 DNA sequence: TGTGCCTGGAGTATAGCGGGGATCTACAATGAGCAGTTCTTC.

The chain employs TRBV7-8 and TRBJ2-1, with 15 bases fitting TRBD2. This CDR3 is built from 16 residues. Germline V CDR1 and CDR2: SGHVS, FQNEAQ. V lost 5 bases to trimming and J lost 7 bases; unmatched junction nucleotides: 6. The CDR3 sequence is CASSPLGTSGRNEQFF. The CDR3 DNA sequence: TGTGCCAGCAGCCCACTAGGGACTAGCGGGAGGAATGAGCAGTTCTTC.

The rearrangement joins TRBV9 to TRBJ2-1; weak D call: TRBD1 (5 bases). Germline CDR1 and CDR2: SGDLS and YYNGEE. V was pared by 0 bases and J by 8 bases, with 12 bases between. The CDR3 extends over 14 amino acids. The CDR3: CASSVGPGNDEQFF. CDR3 coding DNA: TGTGCCAGCAGCGTAGGCCCAGGGAACGATGAGCAGTTCTTC.

The chain links TRBV6-5 to TRBJ1-2; D remains unclear. V lost 0 bases to trimming and J lost 4 bases, with 9 bases between them. CDR1 is MNHEY and CDR2 is SVGAGI in the germline V gene. The CDR3 extends over 14 amino acids. CDR3 protein: CASSYSQASYGYTF. In DNA, the CDR3 is TGTGCCAGCAGTTACTCGCAGGCTAGCTATGGCTACACCTTC.

The chain combines TRBV27 with TRBJ1-3; 9 nucleotides agree with TRBD1. This CDR3 has 17 amino acids. The V gene end was trimmed by 6 bases and the J gene end by 2 bases; junction bases not matched to a gene: 11. Per the germline V gene, CDR1 is MNHEY and CDR2 is SMNVEV (reference sequence). CDR3 sequence (DNA): TGTGCCAGCAGCTGTCCCGGGACAGGGTCGGCTGGAAACACCATATATTTT. Its translation is CASSCPGTGSAGNTIYF.

The rearrangement joins TRBV28 to TRBJ2-7; TRBD2 agrees at 7 bases. CDR1 MDHEN and CDR2 SYDVKM come from the germline V gene. The CDR3 extends over 14 amino acids. Trimming took 6 bases from V and 5 from J; bases not matched to a gene: 10. CDR3 nucleotide sequence: TGTGCCAGCAGCGAGTGGAGCGGGGTAGACGAGCAGTACTTC. The encoded protein is CASSEWSGVDEQYF. Looking up the rest from reference TRBV28 and TRBJ2-7 gives the full variable domain: DVKVTQSSRYLVKRTGEKVFLECVQDMDHENMFWYRQDPGLGLRLIYFSYDVKMKEKGDIPEGYSVSREKKERFSLILESASTNQTSMYLCASSEWSGVDEQYFGPGTRLTVT.

The chain combines TRBV2 with TRBJ1-2; possibly TRBD1 for D (5 bases). The CDR3 sequence is 15 residues long. The germline CDR1 and CDR2 sequences are SNHLY and FYNNEI. The V end was cut by 2 bases, the J end by 3 bases, with 13 bases between. CDR3 sequence reads: CASSERAGGYYGYTF. In DNA form, the CDR3 reads TGTGCCAGCAGTGAACGGGCCGGGGGATACTATGGCTACACCTTC.

The chain is built from TRBV15 and TRBJ2-7; D perhaps matches TRBD2 (5 bases). The CDR3 is 15 residues long. V lost 0 bases and J lost 7, with 16 bases in between. Germline V gene sequence: CDR1 LNHNV, CDR2 YYDKDF (reference sequence). The CDR3 sequence: CATSRESGLADEQYF. CDR3 coding DNA: TGTGCCACCAGCAGAGAAAGTGGACTCGCAGATGAGCAGTACTTC.

This chain links TRBV6-6 with TRBJ1-2; 9 bases are shared with TRBD1. The junction had 7 bases not matched to a gene; V was cut back by 6 bases and J by 5 bases. The CDR3 totals 14 residues. Germline V gives CDR1 MNHNY, CDR2 SVGAGI (reference sequence). The CDR3 sequence: CASRLIQGAYGYTF. The DNA for the CDR3 is TGTGCCAGCAGACTGATACAGGGGGCGTATGGCTACACCTTC.

In this sample, this clone turned up once. The chain is built from TRBV4-3 and TRBJ2-7; D remains unclear. The CDR3 runs 14 residues. Germline-derived CDR1 and CDR2 are LGHNA and YSLEER. V was pared by 0 bases and J by 6 bases, with 12 bases between. CDR3 sequence (DNA): TGCGCCAGCAGCCAAGAGCATGAAAGAGGCGAGCAGTACTTC. It is translated as CASSQEHERGEQYF.

The CDR3 protein is CASSLIPGDGETQYF. The CDR3 DNA reads as TGTGCCAGCAGTTTAATCCCAGGGGATGGAGAGACCCAGTACTTC. The gene calls are TRBV27 and TRBJ2-5; possible D gene TRBD1, 6 bases. Trimming removed 2 bases from V and 4 bases from J, with 14 bases in between. Germline V lookup: CDR1 MNHEY, CDR2 SMNVEV (reference sequence). The CDR3 length is 15 residues.

In this sample, this clone turned up once. This rearrangement joins TRBV4-3 to TRBJ1-3; D remains unclear. V lost 0 bases, J lost 0 bases, and 9 bases lay in between. The CDR3 consists of 16 residues. Germline loops: CDR1 LGHNA, CDR2 YSLEER. The CDR3 DNA follows: TGCGCCAGCAGCCAAGAAGAGGAAGACTCTGGAAACACCATATATTTT. Amino acids: CASSQEEEDSGNTIYF.

The chain uses TRBV28 and TRBJ1-3, with TRBD1 identical over 7 bases. This CDR3 has 14 amino acids. Germline V lookup: CDR1 MDHEN, CDR2 SYDVKM. J lost 4 bases, V lost 7 bases, and 7 bases had no gene match. CDR3 amino acids: CASNDPGQGNTIYF. The CDR3 nucleotides read TGTGCCAGCAATGATCCGGGACAGGGAAACACCATATATTTT.

The V gene is TRBV9, the J gene TRBJ1-1; 9 nucleotides match TRBD1. V lost 4 bases and J lost 4; bases outside the gene matches: 8. The CDR3 loop spans 15 amino acids. Germline V gene data show CDR1 as SGDLS and CDR2 as YYNGEE. Here the CDR3 DNA reads TGTGCCAGCAGCTCCCCGGGACAGGGAAGCACTGAAGCTTTCTTT. Translation: CASSSPGQGSTEAFF.

The chain joins TRBV7-9 to TRBJ1-1; D may be TRBD1 (5 bases). CDR1 SEHNR and CDR2 FQNEAQ come from the germline V gene (reference sequence). CDR3 size: 13 residues. V lost 5 bases to trimming and J lost 5 bases, with 12 bases between them. DNA of the CDR3: TGTGCCAGCAGCCCCCAGGGCCAGACTGAAGCTTTCTTT. Protein sequence: CASSPQGQTEAFF.

The V and J genes are TRBV5-4 and TRBJ2-1, with D tentatively TRBD2 (7 bases). CDR1 and CDR2 from the germline V gene are SGHNT and YYREEE (reference sequence). Trimming pared 0 bases from V and 8 bases from J, leaving 9 bases between. The CDR3 length is 13 residues. The CDR3 DNA reads as TGTGCCAGCAGCTTGGAAGGGGGGGATGAGCAGTTCTTC. Translation: CASSLEGGDEQFF.

This clone appeared a single time. The chain has TRBV25-1 and TRBJ1-1; tentative D call: TRBD1 (5 bases). Deletions cut 1 base from V and 0 bases from J, with 6 bases between. The CDR3 consists of 14 residues. CDR1 MGHDK and CDR2 SYGVNS come from the germline V gene. This CDR3 is CASSELGVNTEAFF. CDR3 DNA sequence: TGTGCCAGCAGTGAATTGGGGGTGAACACTGAAGCTTTCTTT.

J is TRBJ2-7 and V is TRBV15; TRBD1 is a possible D gene (6 bases). Germline V gene lookup returns CDR1 LNHNV and CDR2 YYDKDF (reference sequence). The CDR3 runs to 13 residues. Deletions cut 3 bases from V and 6 bases from J, with 12 bases between. The CDR3 spells CATSSTTGLEQYF. The CDR3 nucleotides are TGTGCCACCAGCAGCACCACAGGGCTCGAGCAGTACTTC. The full variable domain, with the rest looked up from reference TRBV15 and TRBJ2-7, is DAMVIQNPRYQVTQFGKPVTLSCSQTLNHNVMYWYQQKSSQAPKLLFHYYDKDFNNEADTPDNFQSRRPNTSFCFLDIRSPGLGDTAMYLCATSSTTGLEQYFGPGTRLTVT.

The chain uses TRBV13 and TRBJ2-7; 9 bases fit TRBD1. Germline V gene lookup returns CDR1 PRHDT and CDR2 FYEKMQ (reference sequence). The J segment lost 1 base and the V segment lost 3 bases, leaving 4 bases of the junction unmatched. The CDR3 is 15 residues long. The CDR3 DNA follows: TGTGCCAGCAGCTTCCGGGACAGGGTGTCCTACGAGCAGTACTTC. Its protein is CASSFRDRVSYEQYF.

This chain uses TRBV5-6 with TRBJ2-5; D may be TRBD2 (5 bases). The germline V gene encodes CDR1 SGHDT and CDR2 YYEEEE. CDR3 length: 14 amino acids. The ends were cut back, 2 bases at V and 1 base at J, with 9 bases in the middle. The CDR3 region is CASSFSGIQETQYF. CDR3 DNA: TGTGCCAGCAGCTTTTCGGGGATCCAAGAGACCCAGTACTTC.